Listed here are 3 T cell receptor beta chains from one sample, sequenced in a study of shared clonotypes between healthy human individuals (TCRdb year 2020). Library prep was done by the immunoSEQ multiplex PCR assay. Entries here come from immuneACCESS through TCRdb and include only in-frame sequences with V and J called. Some clones fail to appear in such tables; in the studies checked, an unresolved V gene covers under half of the shortfall, and the cause of the remainder is unknown. This sample holds around 2.1 million clones; 90% to 97% were observed only once. Roughly 0.13% of the sample goes to the ten largest clones. The material sequenced was naive CD4+ T cells sorted from blood. Sample cell subset or site, as interpreted from the label and publication: CD45RA+ positively selected. The receptors come from a man aged 18 to 29 in good health.

This chain joins TRBV7-9 and TRBJ2-7; the D is unclear. From germline, CDR1 is SEHNR and CDR2 FQNEAQ (reference sequence). The CDR3 is made up of 14 amino acids. V was shortened by 1 base and J by 3 bases, with 10 bases between the two germline ends. DNA of the CDR3: TGTGCCAGCAGCTTAGGGTCTTACAGCTACGAGCAGTACTTC. Protein: CASSLGSYSYEQYF.

J is TRBJ1-2 and V is TRBV6-5; 10 nucleotides match TRBD1. Germline lookup yields CDR1 MNHEY and CDR2 SVGAGI. J lost 0 bases, V lost 4 bases, and 5 bases had no gene match. The CDR3 is made up of 16 amino acids. The CDR3 nucleotides are TGTGCCAGCAGTTCACCGGGACAGGGGACTAACTATGGCTACACCTTC. This encodes CASSSPGQGTNYGYTF.

This CDR3 reads CASSQRARNTEAFF. The CDR3 nucleotides read TGTGCCAGCAGCCAGAGGGCTAGGAACACTGAAGCTTTCTTT. The J gene is TRBJ1-1, the V gene TRBV14; D uncertain. The CDR3 contains 14 residues. Germline CDR1 SGHDN, CDR2 FVKESK. The V and J ends lost 3 bases and 1 base respectively, with 9 bases between them.